This T cell receptor (beta chain) emerged from a study of blood T cells in healthy people across ages. Comment on this clonotype: What it binds is unknown.

Whole-study results and caveats: Researchers judged that diversity estimates from one million T cells fell short of true values. The CMV status of each donor remained undetermined, and this could have confounded shifts in expanded clonotypes.

Using a J-beta primer mix together with a sample-barcoded 5' primer, a second PCR was run for about 6 to 11 cycles. A template-switch adaptor containing 12 random nucleotides labeled each cDNA molecule. CDR3-containing paired-end reads numbering at least 3 million came from each sample. TCRdb re-analysed the 5' RACE reads in MiXCR, keeping a single row per CDR3 protein. The top ten clones hold about 10% of a sample with 1.5 million to 2 million distinct CDR3 sequences, about 35% of them seen once. CDR1 is SGHKS and CDR2 is YYEKEE in the germline V gene (reference sequence). V lost 5 bases and J 2 bases, leaving 11 bases between the germline ends. The CDR3 length is 13 residues.

The chain employs TRBV5-5 and TRBJ2-7; D is unclear. Sequenced sample: blood. This receptor was identified in a woman in her thirties in good health. This CDR3 reads CASSSYAAYEQYF. CDR3 DNA: TGTGCCAGCAGTAGCTACGCGGCCTACGAGCAGTACTTC. Drawing the rest from reference TRBV5-5 and TRBJ2-7, the complete variable domain is DAGVTQSPTHLIKTRGQQVTLRCSPISGHKSVSWYQQVLGQGPQFIFQYYEKEERGRGNFPDRFSARQFPNYSSELNVNALLLGDSALYLCASSSYAAYEQYFGPGTRLTVT.